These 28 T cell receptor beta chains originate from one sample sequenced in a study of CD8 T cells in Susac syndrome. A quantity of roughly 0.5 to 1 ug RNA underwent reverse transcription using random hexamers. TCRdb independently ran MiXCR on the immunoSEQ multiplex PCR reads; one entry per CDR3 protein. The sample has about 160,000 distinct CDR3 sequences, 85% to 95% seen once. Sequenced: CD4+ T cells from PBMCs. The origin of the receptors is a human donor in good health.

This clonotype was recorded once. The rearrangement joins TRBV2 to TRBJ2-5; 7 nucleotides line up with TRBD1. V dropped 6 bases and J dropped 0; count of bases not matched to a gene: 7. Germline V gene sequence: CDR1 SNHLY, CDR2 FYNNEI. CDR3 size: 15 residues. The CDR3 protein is CASRRDRAYQETQYF. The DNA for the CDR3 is TGTGCCAGCAGACGGGACAGAGCGTACCAAGAGACCCAGTACTTC.

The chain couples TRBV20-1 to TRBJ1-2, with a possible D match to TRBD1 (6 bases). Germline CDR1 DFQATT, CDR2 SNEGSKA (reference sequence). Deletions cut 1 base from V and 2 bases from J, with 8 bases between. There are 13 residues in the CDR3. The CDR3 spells CSARGQGNYGYTF. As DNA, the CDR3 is TGCAGTGCTAGAGGGCAGGGGAACTATGGCTACACCTTC.

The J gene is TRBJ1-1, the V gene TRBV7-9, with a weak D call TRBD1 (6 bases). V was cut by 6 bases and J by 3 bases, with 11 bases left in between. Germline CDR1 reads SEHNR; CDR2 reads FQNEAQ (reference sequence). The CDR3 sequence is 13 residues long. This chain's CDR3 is CASRAGQHTEAFF. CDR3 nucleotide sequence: TGTGCCAGCAGAGCCGGACAGCACACTGAAGCTTTCTTT. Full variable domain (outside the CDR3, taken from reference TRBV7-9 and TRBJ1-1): DTGVSQNPRHKITKRGQNVTFRCDPISEHNRLYWYRQTLGQGPEFLTYFQNEAQLEKSRLLSDRFSAERPKGSFSTLEIQRTEQGDSAMYLCASRAGQHTEAFFGQGTRLTVV.

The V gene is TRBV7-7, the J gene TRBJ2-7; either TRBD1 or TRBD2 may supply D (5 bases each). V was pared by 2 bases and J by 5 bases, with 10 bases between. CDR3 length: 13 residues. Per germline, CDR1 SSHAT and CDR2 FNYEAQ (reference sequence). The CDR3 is CASSLNRDDEQYF. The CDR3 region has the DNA TGTGCCAGCAGCTTAAATAGGGACGACGAGCAGTACTTC. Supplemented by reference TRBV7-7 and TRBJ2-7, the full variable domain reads GAGVSQSPRYKVTKRGQDVTLRCDPISSHATLYWYQQALGQGPEFLTYFNYEAQPDKSGLPSDRFSAERPEGSISTLTIQRTEQRDSAMYRCASSLNRDDEQYFGPGTRLTVT.

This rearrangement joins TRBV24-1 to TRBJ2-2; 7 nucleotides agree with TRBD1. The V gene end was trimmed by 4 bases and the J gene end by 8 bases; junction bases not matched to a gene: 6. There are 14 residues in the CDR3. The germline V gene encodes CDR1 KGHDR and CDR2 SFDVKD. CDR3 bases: TGTGCCACCAGTGACCCAGGGGGTCGGGGGGAGCTGTTTTTT. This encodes CATSDPGGRGELFF.

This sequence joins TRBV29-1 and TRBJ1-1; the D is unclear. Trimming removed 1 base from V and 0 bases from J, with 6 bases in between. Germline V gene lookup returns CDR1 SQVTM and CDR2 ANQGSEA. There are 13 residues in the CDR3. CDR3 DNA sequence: TGCAGCGTTGAAGGCAGGATGAACACTGAAGCTTTCTTT. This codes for CSVEGRMNTEAFF.

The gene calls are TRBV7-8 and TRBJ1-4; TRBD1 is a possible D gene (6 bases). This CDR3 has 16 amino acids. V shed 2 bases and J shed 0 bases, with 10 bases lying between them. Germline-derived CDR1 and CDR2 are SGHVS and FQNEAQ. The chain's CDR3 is CASSLSRGTTNEKLFF. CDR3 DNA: TGTGCCAGCAGCTTATCCAGGGGCACAACTAATGAAAAACTGTTTTTT.

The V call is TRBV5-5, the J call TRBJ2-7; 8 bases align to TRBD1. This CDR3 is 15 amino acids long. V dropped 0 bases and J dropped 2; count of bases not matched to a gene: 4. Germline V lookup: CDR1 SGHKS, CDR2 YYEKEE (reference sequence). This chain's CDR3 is CASSLVGQGPYEQYF. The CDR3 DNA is TGTGCCAGCAGCTTGGTCGGACAGGGTCCCTACGAGCAGTACTTC.

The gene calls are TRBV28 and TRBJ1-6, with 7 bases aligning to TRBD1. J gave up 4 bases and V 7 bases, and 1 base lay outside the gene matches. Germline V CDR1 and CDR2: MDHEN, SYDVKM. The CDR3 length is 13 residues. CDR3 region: CASKQGYNSPLHF. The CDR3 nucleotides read TGTGCCAGCAAACAGGGGTATAATTCACCCCTCCACTTT.

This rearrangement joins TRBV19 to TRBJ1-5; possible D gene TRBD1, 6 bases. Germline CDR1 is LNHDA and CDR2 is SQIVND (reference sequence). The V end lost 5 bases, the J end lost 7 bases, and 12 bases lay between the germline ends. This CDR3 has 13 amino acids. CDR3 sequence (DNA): TGTGCCAGTAGTCCTGACAGGACCCAGCCCCAGCATTTT. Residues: CASSPDRTQPQHF.

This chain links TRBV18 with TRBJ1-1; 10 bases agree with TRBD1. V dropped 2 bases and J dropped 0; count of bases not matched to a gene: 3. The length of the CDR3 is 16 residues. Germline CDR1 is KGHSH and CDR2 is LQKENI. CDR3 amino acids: CASSPGTGDMNTEAFF. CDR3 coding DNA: TGTGCCAGCTCACCAGGGACAGGGGATATGAACACTGAAGCTTTCTTT.

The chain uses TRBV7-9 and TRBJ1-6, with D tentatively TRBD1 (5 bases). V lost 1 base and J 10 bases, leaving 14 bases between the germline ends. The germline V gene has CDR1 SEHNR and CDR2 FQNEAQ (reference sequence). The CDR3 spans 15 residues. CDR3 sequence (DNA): TGTGCCAGCAGCTTAGTGGGGGGAATGGAATCACCCCTCCACTTT. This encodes CASSLVGGMESPLHF.

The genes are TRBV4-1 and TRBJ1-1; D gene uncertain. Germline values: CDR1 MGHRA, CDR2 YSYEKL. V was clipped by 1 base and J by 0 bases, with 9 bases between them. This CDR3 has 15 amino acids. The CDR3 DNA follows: TGCGCCAGCAGCCAAGCCGGACGGGTGAACACTGAAGCTTTCTTT. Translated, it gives CASSQAGRVNTEAFF.

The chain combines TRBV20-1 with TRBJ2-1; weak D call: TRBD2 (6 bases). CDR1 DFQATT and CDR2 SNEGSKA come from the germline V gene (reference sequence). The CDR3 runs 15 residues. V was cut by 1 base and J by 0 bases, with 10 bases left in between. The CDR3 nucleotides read TGCAGTGCTAGAGTATCCGGGAGCTCCTACAATGAGCAGTTCTTC. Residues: CSARVSGSSYNEQFF.

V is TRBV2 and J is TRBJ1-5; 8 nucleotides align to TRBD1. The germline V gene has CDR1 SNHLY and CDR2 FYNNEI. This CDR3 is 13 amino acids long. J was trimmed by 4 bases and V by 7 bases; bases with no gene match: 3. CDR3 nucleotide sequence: TGTGCCAGCAAGGACAGGGCTAATCAGCCCCAGCATTTT. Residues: CASKDRANQPQHF.

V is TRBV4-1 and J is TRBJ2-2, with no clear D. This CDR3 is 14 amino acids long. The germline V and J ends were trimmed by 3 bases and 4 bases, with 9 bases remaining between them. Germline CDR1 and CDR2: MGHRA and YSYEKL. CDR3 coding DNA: TGCGCCAGCAGCCAGGTGGCCGGCACCGGGGAGCTGTTTTTT. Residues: CASSQVAGTGELFF.

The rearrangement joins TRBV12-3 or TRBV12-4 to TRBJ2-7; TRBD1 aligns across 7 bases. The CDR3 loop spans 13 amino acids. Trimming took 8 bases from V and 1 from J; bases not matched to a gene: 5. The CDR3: CASAKGQSYEQYF. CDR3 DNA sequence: TGTGCCAGCGCCAAGGGACAGTCCTACGAGCAGTACTTC.

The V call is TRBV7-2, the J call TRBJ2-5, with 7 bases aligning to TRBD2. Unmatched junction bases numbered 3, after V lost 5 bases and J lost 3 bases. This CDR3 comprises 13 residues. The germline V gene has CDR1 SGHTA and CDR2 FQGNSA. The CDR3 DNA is TGTGCCAGCAGCGGACTAGGGAAAGAGACCCAGTACTTC. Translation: CASSGLGKETQYF.

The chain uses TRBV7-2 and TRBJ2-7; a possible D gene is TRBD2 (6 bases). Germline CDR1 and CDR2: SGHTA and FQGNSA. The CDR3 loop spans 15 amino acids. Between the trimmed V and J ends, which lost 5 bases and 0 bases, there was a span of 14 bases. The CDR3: CASSPQAGPSYEQYF. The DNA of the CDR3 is TGTGCCAGCAGCCCACAAGCGGGTCCCTCCTACGAGCAGTACTTC.

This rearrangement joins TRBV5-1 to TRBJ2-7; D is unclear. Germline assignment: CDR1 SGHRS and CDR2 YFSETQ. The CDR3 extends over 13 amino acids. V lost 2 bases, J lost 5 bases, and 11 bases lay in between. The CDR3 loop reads CASSFSPVDEQYF. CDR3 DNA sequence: TGCGCCAGCAGCTTCTCTCCAGTGGACGAGCAGTACTTC.

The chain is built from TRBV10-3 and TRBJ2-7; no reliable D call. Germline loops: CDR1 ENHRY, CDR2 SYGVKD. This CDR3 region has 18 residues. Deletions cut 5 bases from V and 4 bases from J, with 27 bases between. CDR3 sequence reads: CAISSGFARPEVGYEQYF. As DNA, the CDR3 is TGTGCCATCAGTAGTGGCTTTGCCCGACCAGAGGTGGGGTACGAGCAGTACTTC.

In DNA form, the CDR3 reads TGCAGTGCTAGGACCCCTACTAGGGAGCAGTACTTC. This gives the protein CSARTPTREQYF. The rearrangement joins TRBV20-1 to TRBJ2-7; the D gene is possibly TRBD2 (5 bases). The CDR3 spans 12 residues. Trimming cost V 3 bases and J 7 bases, with 13 bases left between them. The germline V gene has CDR1 DFQATT and CDR2 SNEGSKA (reference sequence).

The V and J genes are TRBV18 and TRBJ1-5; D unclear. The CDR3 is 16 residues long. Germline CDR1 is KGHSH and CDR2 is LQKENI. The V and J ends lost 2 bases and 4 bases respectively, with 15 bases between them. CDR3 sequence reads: CASSPGQVGINQPQHF. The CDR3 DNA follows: TGTGCCAGCTCACCAGGGCAGGTTGGGATTAATCAGCCCCAGCATTTT.

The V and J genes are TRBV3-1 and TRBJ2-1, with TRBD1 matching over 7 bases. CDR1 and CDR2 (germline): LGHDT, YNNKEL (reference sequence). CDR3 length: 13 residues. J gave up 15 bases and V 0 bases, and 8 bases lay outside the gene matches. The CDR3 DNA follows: TGTGCCAGCAGCCAAGAGAAAAGAACAGGGGTGTTCTTC. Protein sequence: CASSQEKRTGVFF.

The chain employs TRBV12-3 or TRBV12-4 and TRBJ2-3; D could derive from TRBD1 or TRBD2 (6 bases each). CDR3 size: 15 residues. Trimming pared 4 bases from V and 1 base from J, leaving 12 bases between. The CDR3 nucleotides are TGTGCCAGCAGTTCCCTGGGGGGCGGCACAGATACGCAGTATTTT. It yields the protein CASSSLGGGTDTQYF.

The CDR3 sequence: CASSYARVAGYEQYF. The CDR3 nucleotides are TGTGCCAGCAGTTACGCCAGGGTGGCTGGCTACGAGCAGTACTTC. The J gene is TRBJ2-7, the V gene TRBV6-5; TRBD1 is a possible D gene (5 bases). This CDR3 has 15 residues. Germline CDR1 and CDR2: MNHEY and SVGAGI. Trimming removed 2 bases from V and 3 bases from J, with 14 bases in between.

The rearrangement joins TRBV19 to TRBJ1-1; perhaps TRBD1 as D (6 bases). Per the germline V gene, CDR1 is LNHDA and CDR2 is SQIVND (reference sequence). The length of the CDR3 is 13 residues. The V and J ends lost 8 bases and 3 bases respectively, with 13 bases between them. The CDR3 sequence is CASSRGVDTEAFF. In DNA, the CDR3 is TGTGCCAGTTCCAGGGGAGTTGACACTGAAGCTTTCTTT.

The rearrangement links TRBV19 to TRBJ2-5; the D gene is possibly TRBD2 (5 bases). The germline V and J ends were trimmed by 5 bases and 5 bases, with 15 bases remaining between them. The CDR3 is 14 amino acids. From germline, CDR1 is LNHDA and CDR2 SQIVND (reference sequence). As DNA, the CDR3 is TGTGCCAGTAGTCCAGCCGGGGTCAGGGAGACCCAGTACTTC. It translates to CASSPAGVRETQYF.